This T cell receptor beta chain emerged from a study of blood T cells in healthy people across ages. Per germline, CDR1 LGHNA and CDR2 YSLEER. Trimming shortened V by 1 base and J by 0 bases, and 10 bases separated the two germline ends. The CDR3 extends over 15 amino acids. Every sample gave at least 5 micrograms of total RNA when it was extracted. Primed by a sample-barcoded 5' primer and a J-beta primer mix, a second PCR proceeded for roughly 6 to 12 cycles. TCRdb used MiXCR to reprocess the 5' RACE reads, holding one entry per CDR3 protein. In the table there are under 2,000,000 distinct CDR3 sequences, around half of which are singletons.

The origin of this receptor is a woman aged 40 to 50 in good health. The chain carries TRBV4-3 and TRBJ2-7; no firm D call. Sequenced input: blood. The CDR3 DNA sequence: TGCGCCAGCAGCCAAGGGTACGTGAGCTCCTACGAGCAGTACTTC. It translates to CASSQGYVSSYEQYF.